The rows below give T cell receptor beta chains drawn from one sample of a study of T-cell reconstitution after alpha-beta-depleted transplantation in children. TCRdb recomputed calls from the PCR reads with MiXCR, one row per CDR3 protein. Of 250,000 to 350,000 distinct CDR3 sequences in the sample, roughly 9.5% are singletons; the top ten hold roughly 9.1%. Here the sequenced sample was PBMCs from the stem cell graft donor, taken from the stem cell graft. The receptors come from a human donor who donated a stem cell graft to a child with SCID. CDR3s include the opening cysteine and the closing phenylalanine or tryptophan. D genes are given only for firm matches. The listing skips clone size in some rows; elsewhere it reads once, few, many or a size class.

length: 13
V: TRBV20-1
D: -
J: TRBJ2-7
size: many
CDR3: CSALLVGTYEQYF
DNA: TGCAGTGCCCTACTAGTTGGTACTTACGAGCAGTACTTC

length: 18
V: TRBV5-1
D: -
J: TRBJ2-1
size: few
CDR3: CASSLGAVRGSSYNEQFF
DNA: TGCGCCAGCAGCTTGGGGGCAGTCAGGGGCTCGTCCTACAATGAGCAGTTCTTC

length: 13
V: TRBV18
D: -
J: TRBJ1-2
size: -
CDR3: CASSPDRGYGYTF
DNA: TGTGCCAGCTCACCAGATCGGGGCTATGGCTACACCTTC

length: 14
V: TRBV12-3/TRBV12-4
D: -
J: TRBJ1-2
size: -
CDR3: CASSDGQNYYGYTF
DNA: TGTGCCAGCAGTGACGGACAGAACTACTATGGCTACACCTTC

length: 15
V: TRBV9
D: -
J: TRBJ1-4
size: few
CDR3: CASSAGGSTWEKLFF
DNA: TGTGCCAGCAGCGCCGGGGGGTCCACATGGGAAAAACTGTTTTTT

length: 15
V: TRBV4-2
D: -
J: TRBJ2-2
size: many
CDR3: CASSQGTGGTGELFF
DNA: TGTGCCAGCAGCCAAGGAACCGGGGGCACCGGGGAGCTGTTTTTT

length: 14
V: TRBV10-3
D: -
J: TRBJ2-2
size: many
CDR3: CAISESTITGELFF
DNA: TGTGCCATCAGTGAGTCTACGATCACCGGGGAGCTGTTTTTT

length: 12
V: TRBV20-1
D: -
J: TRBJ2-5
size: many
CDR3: CSARPGAETQYF
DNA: TGCAGTGCTAGGCCCGGGGCGGAGACCCAGTACTTC

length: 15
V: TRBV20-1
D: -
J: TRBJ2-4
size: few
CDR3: CSAGPPRGAKNIQYF
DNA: TGCAGTGCTGGACCCCCTCGGGGAGCCAAAAACATTCAGTACTTC

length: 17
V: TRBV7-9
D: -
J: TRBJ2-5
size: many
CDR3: CASSLSTGSGPQETQYF
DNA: TGTGCCAGCAGCCTATCGACAGGATCGGGCCCCCAAGAGACCCAGTACTTC

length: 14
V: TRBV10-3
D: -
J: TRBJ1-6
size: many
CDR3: CAISEEQPNSPLHF
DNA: TGTGCCATCAGTGAAGAACAGCCTAATTCACCCCTCCACTTT

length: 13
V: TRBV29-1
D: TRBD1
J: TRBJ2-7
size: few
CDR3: CSVDQQGNYEQYF
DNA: TGCAGCGTTGATCAACAGGGGAACTACGAGCAGTACTTC

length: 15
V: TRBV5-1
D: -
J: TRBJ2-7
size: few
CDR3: CASSLSSGVVSEQYF
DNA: TGCGCCAGCAGCTTGAGCTCAGGGGTAGTTTCGGAGCAGTACTTC

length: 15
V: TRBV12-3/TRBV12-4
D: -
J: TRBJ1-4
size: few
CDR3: CASTPRWGSNEKLFF
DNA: TGTGCCAGCACCCCAAGGTGGGGGTCGAATGAAAAACTGTTTTTT

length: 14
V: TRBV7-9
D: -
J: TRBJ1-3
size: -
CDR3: CASSSGTHGNTIYF
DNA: TGTGCCAGCAGCTCCGGGACTCACGGAAACACCATATATTTT

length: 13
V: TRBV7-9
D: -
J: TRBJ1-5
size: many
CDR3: CASSSGTNQPQHF
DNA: TGTGCCAGCAGCTCCGGGACGAATCAGCCCCAGCATTTT

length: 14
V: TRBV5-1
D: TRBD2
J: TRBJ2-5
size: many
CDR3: CASSSLAGDETQYF
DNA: TGCGCCAGCAGCTCACTAGCGGGGGATGAGACCCAGTACTTC

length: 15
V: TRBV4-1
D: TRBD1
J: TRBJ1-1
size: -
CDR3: CASSPPDRGWTEAFF
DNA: TGCGCCAGCAGCCCCCCCGACAGGGGGTGGACTGAAGCTTTCTTT

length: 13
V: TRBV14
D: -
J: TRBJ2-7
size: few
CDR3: CASSHRSYYEQYF
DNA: TGTGCCAGCAGCCATAGGAGTTACTACGAGCAGTACTTC

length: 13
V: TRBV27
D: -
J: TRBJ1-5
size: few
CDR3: CASSWGLNQPQHF
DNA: TGTGCCAGCAGTTGGGGACTCAATCAGCCCCAGCATTTT

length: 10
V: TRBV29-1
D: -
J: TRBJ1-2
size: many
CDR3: CSVVGNGYTF
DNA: TGCAGCGTTGTAGGTAATGGCTACACCTTC

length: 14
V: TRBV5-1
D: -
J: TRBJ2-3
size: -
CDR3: CASSVSGHPDTQYF
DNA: TGCGCCAGCAGCGTATCTGGTCACCCAGATACGCAGTATTTT

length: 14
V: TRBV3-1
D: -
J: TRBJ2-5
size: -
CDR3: CASSQEGPPKTQYF
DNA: TGTGCCAGCAGCCAAGAAGGCCCCCCGAAGACCCAGTACTTC

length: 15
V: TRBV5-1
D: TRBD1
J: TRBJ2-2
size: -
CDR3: CASTLTGANTGELFF
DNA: TGCGCCAGCACCCTGACAGGGGCTAACACCGGGGAGCTGTTTTTT

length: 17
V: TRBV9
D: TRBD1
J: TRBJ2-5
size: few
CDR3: CASSSGTGGAYQETQYF
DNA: TGTGCCAGCAGCTCAGGGACAGGGGGCGCCTACCAAGAGACCCAGTACTTC

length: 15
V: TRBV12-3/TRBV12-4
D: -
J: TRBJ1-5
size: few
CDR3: CASTPRGRESQPQHF
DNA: TGTGCCAGCACCCCGCGGGGGCGAGAAAGCCAGCCCCAGCATTTT

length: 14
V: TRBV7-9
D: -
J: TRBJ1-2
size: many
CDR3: CASSSLTENYGYTF
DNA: TGTGCCAGCAGCTCACTTACAGAGAACTATGGCTACACCTTC

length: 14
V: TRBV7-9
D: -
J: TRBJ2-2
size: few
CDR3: CASGGGEFTGELFF
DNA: TGTGCCAGCGGGGGTGGGGAGTTCACCGGGGAGCTGTTTTTT

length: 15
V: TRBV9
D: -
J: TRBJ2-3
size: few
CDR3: CASTSLGESTDTQYF
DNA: TGTGCCAGCACCTCCTTGGGGGAAAGCACAGATACGCAGTATTTT

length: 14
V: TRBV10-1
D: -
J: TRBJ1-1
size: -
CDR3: CASWGGALLAEAFF
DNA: TGCGCCAGTTGGGGGGGAGCCTTACTCGCTGAAGCTTTCTTT

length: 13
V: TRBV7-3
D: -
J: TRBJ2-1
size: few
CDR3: CASSLIRGNEQFF
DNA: TGTGCCAGCAGCTTAATCCGGGGCAATGAGCAGTTCTTC

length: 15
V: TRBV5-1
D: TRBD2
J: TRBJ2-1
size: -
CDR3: CASSLGLAVSNEQFF
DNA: TGCGCCAGCAGCTTGGGACTAGCAGTGAGCAATGAGCAGTTCTTC

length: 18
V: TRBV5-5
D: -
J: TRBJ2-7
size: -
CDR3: CASSFIGSGVTTAYEQYF
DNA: TGTGCCAGCAGCTTTATAGGGTCAGGCGTGACAACCGCCTACGAGCAGTACTTC

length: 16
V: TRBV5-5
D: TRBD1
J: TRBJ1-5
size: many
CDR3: CASSSETGAANQPQHF
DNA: TGTGCCAGCAGCTCAGAGACAGGGGCGGCCAATCAGCCCCAGCATTTT

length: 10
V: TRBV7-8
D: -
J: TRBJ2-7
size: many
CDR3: CASSNYEQYF
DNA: TGTGCCAGCAGCAATTACGAGCAGTACTTC

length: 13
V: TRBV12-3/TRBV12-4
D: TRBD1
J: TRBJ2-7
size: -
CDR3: CASRTGSNYEQYF
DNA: TGTGCCAGCAGGACAGGGTCCAACTACGAGCAGTACTTC

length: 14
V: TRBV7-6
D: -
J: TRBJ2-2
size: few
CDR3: CASSLAGTVGELFF
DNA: TGTGCCAGCAGCTTAGCGGGGACTGTGGGGGAGCTGTTTTTT

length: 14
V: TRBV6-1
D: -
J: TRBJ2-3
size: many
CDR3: CASSLERGTDTQYF
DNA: TGTGCCAGCAGCCTCGAGCGGGGCACAGATACGCAGTATTTT

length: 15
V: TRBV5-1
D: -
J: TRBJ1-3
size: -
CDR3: CASSFDRSSGNTIYF
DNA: TGCGCCAGCAGCTTTGACCGCAGCTCTGGAAACACCATATATTTT

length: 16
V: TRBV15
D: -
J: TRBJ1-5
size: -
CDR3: CATSSPGGGADQPQHF
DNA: TGTGCCACCAGCAGCCCTGGGGGGGGGGCGGATCAGCCCCAGCATTTT

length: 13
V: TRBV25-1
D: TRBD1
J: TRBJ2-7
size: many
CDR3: CASSGQGIYEQYF
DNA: TGTGCCAGCAGTGGACAGGGAATATACGAGCAGTACTTC

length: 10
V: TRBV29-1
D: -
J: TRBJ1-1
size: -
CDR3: CSVETTEAFF
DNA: TGCAGCGTTGAAACAACTGAAGCTTTCTTT

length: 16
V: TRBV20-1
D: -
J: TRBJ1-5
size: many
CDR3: CSARDLRRDSNQPQHF
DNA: TGCAGTGCTAGAGATCTGAGAAGGGACAGCAATCAGCCCCAGCATTTT

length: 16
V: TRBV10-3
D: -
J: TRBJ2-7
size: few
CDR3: CAISESSTAGGYEQYF
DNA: TGTGCCATCAGTGAGTCCTCGACCGCAGGCGGCTACGAGCAGTACTTC

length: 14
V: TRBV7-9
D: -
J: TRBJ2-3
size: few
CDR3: CASSSSGPQNTQYF
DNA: TGTGCCAGCAGCTCGTCGGGACCTCAGAATACGCAGTATTTT

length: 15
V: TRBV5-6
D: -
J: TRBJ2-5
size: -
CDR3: CASTLGGAQVETQYF
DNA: TGTGCCAGCACCCTTGGCGGGGCCCAAGTCGAGACCCAGTACTTC

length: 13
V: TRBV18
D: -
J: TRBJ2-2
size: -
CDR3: CASSEGAVGELFF
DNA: TGTGCCAGCTCAGAGGGAGCCGTCGGGGAGCTGTTTTTT

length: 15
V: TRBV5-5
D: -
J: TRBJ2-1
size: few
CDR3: CASSLRPAGEYEQFF
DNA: TGTGCCAGCAGCTTGCGGCCAGCGGGCGAGTACGAGCAGTTCTTC

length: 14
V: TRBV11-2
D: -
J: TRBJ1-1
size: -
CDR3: CASSLGGEGTEAFF
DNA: TGTGCCAGCAGCTTAGGGGGGGAAGGCACTGAAGCTTTCTTT

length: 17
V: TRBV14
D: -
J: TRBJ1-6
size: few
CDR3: CASSPVGESSYNSPLHF
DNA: TGTGCCAGCAGCCCCGTTGGGGAGAGCTCCTATAATTCACCCCTCCACTTT